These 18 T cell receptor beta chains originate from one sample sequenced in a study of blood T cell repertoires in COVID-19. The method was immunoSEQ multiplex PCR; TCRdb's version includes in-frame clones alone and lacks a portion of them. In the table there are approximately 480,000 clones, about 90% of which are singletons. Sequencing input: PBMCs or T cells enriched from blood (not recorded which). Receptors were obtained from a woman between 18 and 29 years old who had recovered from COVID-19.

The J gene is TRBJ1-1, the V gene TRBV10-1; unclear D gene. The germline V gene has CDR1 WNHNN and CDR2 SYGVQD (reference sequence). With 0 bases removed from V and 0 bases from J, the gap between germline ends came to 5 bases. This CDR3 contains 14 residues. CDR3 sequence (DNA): TGCGCCAGCAGTGAGTCAACTTTGAACACTGAAGCTTTCTTT. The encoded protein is CASSESTLNTEAFF.

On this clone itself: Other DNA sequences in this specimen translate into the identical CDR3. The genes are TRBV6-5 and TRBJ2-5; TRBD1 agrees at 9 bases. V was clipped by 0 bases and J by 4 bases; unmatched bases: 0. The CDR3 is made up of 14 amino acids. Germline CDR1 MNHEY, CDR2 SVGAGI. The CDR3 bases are TGTGCCAGCAGTTACTCGGGACAGGGAGAGACCCAGTACTTC. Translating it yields CASSYSGQGETQYF.

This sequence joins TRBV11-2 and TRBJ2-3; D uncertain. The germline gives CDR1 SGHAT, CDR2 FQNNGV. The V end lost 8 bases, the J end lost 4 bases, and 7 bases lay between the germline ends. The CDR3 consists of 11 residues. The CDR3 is CASRRADTQYF. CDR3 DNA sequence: TGTGCCAGCCGCCGGGCAGATACGCAGTATTTT.

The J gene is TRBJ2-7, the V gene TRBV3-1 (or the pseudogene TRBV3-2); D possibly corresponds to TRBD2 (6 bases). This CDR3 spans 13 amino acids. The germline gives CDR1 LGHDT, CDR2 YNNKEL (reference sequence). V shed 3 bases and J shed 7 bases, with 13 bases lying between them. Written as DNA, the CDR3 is TGTGCCAGCAGCCATTCTAGCGCCAGGGAGCAGTACTTC. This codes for CASSHSSAREQYF.

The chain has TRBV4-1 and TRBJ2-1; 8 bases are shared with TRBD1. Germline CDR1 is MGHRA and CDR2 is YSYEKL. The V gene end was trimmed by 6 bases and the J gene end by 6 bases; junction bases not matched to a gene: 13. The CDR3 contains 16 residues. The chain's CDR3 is CASRLLAGTGGNEQFF. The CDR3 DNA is TGCGCCAGCAGGTTACTAGCAGGCACAGGGGGCAATGAGCAGTTCTTC.

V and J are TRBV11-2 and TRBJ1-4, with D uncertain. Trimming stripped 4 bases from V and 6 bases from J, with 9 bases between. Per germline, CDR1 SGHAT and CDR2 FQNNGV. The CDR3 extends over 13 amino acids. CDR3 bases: TGTGCCAGCAGCTCCTCGACTCATGAAAAACTGTTTTTT. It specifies CASSSSTHEKLFF.

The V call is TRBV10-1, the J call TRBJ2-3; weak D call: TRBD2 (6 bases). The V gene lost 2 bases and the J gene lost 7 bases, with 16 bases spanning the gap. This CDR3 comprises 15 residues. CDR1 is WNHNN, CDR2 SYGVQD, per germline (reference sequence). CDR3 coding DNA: TGCGCCAGCAGTGAGGGGACTCCAACGTGGAATACGCAGTATTTT. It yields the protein CASSEGTPTWNTQYF.

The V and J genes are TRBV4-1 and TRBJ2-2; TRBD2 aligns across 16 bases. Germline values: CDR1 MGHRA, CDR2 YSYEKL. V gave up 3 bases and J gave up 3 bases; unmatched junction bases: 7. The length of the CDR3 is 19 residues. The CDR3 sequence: CASSHLGTSGGADTGELFF. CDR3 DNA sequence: TGCGCCAGCAGCCATTTAGGGACTAGCGGGGGGGCGGACACCGGGGAGCTGTTTTTT.

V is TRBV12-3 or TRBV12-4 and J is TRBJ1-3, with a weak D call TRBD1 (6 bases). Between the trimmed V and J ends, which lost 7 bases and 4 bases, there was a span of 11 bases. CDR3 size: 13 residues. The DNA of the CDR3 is TGTGCCAGCAAGATAGGGGGAGGAAACACCATATATTTT. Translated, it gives CASKIGGGNTIYF.

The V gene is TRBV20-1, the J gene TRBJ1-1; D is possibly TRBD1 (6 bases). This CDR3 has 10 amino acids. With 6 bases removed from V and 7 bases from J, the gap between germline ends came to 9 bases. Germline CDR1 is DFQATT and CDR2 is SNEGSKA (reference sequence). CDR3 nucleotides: TGCAGTGCCCTGGGACATGAAGCTTTCTTT. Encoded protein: CSALGHEAFF.

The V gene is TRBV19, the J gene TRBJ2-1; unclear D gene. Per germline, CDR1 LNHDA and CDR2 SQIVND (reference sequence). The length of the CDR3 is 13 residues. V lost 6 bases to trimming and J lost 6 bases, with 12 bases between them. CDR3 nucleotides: TGTGCCAGTAGCCTATCGTTGGTCAATGAGCAGTTCTTC. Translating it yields CASSLSLVNEQFF.

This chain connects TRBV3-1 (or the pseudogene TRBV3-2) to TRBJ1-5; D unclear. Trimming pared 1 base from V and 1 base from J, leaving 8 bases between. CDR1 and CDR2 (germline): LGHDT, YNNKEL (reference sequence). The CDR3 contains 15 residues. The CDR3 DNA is TGTGCCAGCAGCCAAGGATTTGAGAGCAATCAGCCCCAGCATTTT. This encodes CASSQGFESNQPQHF.

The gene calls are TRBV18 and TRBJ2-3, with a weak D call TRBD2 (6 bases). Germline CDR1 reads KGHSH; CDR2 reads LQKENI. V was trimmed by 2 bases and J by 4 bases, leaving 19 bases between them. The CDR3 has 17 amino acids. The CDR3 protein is CASSPRGQGRRADTQYF. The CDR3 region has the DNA TGTGCCAGCTCACCAAGAGGCCAGGGAAGGAGGGCAGATACGCAGTATTTT.

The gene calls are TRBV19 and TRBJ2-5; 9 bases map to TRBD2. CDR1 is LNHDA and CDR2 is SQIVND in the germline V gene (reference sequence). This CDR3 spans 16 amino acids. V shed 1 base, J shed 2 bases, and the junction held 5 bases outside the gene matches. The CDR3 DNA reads TGTGCCAGTAGTATAGGAGGAGCGGGGGGTCAAGAGACCCAGTACTTC. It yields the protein CASSIGGAGGQETQYF.

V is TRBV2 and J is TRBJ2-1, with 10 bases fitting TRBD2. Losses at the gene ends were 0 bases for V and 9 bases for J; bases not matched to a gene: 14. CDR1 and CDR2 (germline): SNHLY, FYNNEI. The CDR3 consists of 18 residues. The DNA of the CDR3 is TGTGCCAGCAGTGAAGCGATGGCGACGCTAGCGGGGGAGGGTGAGCAGTTCTTC. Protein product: CASSEAMATLAGEGEQFF.

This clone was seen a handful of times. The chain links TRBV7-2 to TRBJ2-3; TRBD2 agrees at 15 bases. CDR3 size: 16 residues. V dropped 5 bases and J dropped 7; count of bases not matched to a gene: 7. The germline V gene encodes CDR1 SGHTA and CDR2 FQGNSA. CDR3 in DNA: TGTGCCAGCAGCCGGACTAGCGGGGGGGCCGAGAATACGCAGTATTTT. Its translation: CASSRTSGGAENTQYF.

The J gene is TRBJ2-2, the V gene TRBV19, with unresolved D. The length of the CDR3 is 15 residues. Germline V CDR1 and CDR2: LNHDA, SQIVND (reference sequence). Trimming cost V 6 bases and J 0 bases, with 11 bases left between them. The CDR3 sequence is CASSTVLSNTGELFF. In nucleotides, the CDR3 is TGTGCCAGTAGCACAGTCTTATCGAACACCGGGGAGCTGTTTTTT. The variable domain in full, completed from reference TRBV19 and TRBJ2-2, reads DGGITQSPKYLFRKEGQNVTLSCEQNLNHDAMYWYRQDPGQGLRLIYYSQIVNDFQKGDIAEGYSVSREKKESFPLTVTSAQKNPTAFYLCASSTVLSNTGELFFGEGSRLTVL.

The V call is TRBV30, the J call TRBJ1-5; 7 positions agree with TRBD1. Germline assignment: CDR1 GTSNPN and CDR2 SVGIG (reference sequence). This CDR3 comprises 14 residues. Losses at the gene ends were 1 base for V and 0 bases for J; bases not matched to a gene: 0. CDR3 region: CAWSEGASNQPQHF. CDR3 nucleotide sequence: TGTGCCTGGAGTGAGGGGGCTAGCAATCAGCCCCAGCATTTT.